Presented here are 5 T cell receptor beta chains from one specimen sequenced in a study of CD8 T cells in Susac syndrome. RNA was extracted with the RNeasy kit, and a quantity of roughly 0.5 to 1 ug was reverse transcribed using random hexamers. TCRdb used MiXCR to reprocess the immunoSEQ multiplex PCR reads, holding one entry per CDR3 protein. The table shows about 140,000 distinct CDR3 sequences, with 94% occurring only once. The sample comprised CD8+ T cells from PBMCs. The source is a human donor in good health.

The chain has TRBV7-6 and TRBJ1-4; 7 bases fit TRBD1. The germline V gene has CDR1 SGHVS and CDR2 FNYEAQ. Unmatched junction bases numbered 5, after V lost 0 bases and J lost 7 bases. The CDR3 runs 15 residues. The CDR3 DNA sequence: TGTGCCAGCAGCTTAGCGACAGGGTGGGGTGAAAAACTGTTTTTT. Translation gives CASSLATGWGEKLFF.

The J gene is TRBJ2-5, the V gene TRBV18; D perhaps matches TRBD2 (6 bases). This CDR3 comprises 11 residues. CDR1 is KGHSH, CDR2 LQKENI, per germline. The V and J ends lost 3 bases and 12 bases respectively, with 11 bases between them. CDR3 residues: CASSPPGEKYF. CDR3 bases: TGTGCCAGCTCACCGCCGGGGGAGAAGTACTTC.

This sequence joins TRBV5-1 and TRBJ2-1, with D perhaps TRBD2 (5 bases). The CDR3 loop spans 15 amino acids. Trimming pared 4 bases from V and 1 base from J, leaving 12 bases between. CDR1 SGHRS and CDR2 YFSETQ come from the germline V gene. The CDR3 bases are TGCGCCAGCAGCGCGGCGGGTGAGTCCTACAATGAGCAGTTCTTC. Translating gives CASSAAGESYNEQFF. The whole variable domain, remainder taken from reference TRBV5-1 and TRBJ2-1, is KAGVTQTPRYLIKTRGQQVTLSCSPISGHRSVSWYQQTPGQGLQFLFEYFSETQRNKGNFPGRFSGRQFSNSRSEMNVSTLELGDSALYLCASSAAGESYNEQFFGPGTRLTVL.

A few counts support this clonotype. J is TRBJ1-3 and V is TRBV4-1; D is possibly TRBD1 (5 bases). The ends were cut back, 3 bases at V and 0 bases at J, with 9 bases in the middle. Germline V CDR1 and CDR2: MGHRA, YSYEKL. CDR3 length: 15 amino acids. CDR3 region: CASSQGGHSGNTIYF. The CDR3 DNA follows: TGCGCCAGCAGCCAGGGCGGACACTCTGGAAACACCATATATTTT.

The genes are TRBV5-1 and TRBJ1-4, with D possibly TRBD1 on 6 matching bases. Germline loops: CDR1 SGHRS, CDR2 YFSETQ. The V gene lost 5 bases and the J gene lost 4 bases, with 18 bases spanning the gap. The CDR3 is made up of 16 amino acids. The CDR3 reads CASSFDATGHNEKLFF. In DNA, the CDR3 is TGCGCCAGCAGTTTTGATGCGACAGGTCATAATGAAAAACTGTTTTTT.